This TCR beta chain emerged from a study of blood T cell repertoires in COVID-19. Overall study: Sites across the United States, Italy and Spain contributed samples from acute and convalescent COVID-19.

In the original workflow: It was from reference gene primer amplification that nucleated cell counts were estimated. The repertoire was sequenced with immunoSEQ multiplex PCR; TCRdb's copy has only in-frame clones and lacks some. The DNA gave D and trimming, while V, J and clone size come from that table. The table includes tens of thousands of clones, roughly 77% detected once. The length of the CDR3 is 16 residues. The germline V gene encodes CDR1 KGHSH and CDR2 LQKENI. The germline V and J ends were trimmed by 4 bases and 3 bases, with 15 bases remaining between them. The source material was peripheral blood. The receptor was derived from a man aged 50-59 years with active or convalescent COVID-19. This chain uses TRBV18 with TRBJ2-2; D unresolved. CDR3 sequence: CASSLSRQQDTGELFF. The CDR3 DNA reads TGTGCCAGCTCACTTTCCAGGCAGCAGGACACCGGGGAGCTGTTTTTT.